This T cell receptor (beta chain) was obtained from a study of T cell changes during pregnancy in multiple sclerosis. Here immunoSEQ multiplex PCR was the method, and the copy in TCRdb shows in-frame clones only, minus some. Of some 70,000 clones listed, about nine tenths are singletons. Germline loops: CDR1 SGHRS, CDR2 YFSETQ. V shed 1 base and J 2 bases; nucleotides not matched to a gene: 9. The CDR3 sequence is 16 residues long. This chain links TRBV5-1 with TRBJ2-7; 7 nucleotides agree with TRBD1. The source material was peripheral blood, sampled before pregnancy. The sequence came from a female donor with multiple sclerosis, enrolled in a pregnancy study. The CDR3 sequence: CASSLTGAPFAYEQYF. CDR3 DNA sequence: TGCGCCAGCAGCTTGACAGGGGCCCCGTTTGCCTACGAGCAGTACTTC. Variable domain in full (rest from reference TRBV5-1 and TRBJ2-7): KAGVTQTPRYLIKTRGQQVTLSCSPISGHRSVSWYQQTPGQGLQFLFEYFSETQRNKGNFPGRFSGRQFSNSRSEMNVSTLELGDSALYLCASSLTGAPFAYEQYFGPGTRLTVT.